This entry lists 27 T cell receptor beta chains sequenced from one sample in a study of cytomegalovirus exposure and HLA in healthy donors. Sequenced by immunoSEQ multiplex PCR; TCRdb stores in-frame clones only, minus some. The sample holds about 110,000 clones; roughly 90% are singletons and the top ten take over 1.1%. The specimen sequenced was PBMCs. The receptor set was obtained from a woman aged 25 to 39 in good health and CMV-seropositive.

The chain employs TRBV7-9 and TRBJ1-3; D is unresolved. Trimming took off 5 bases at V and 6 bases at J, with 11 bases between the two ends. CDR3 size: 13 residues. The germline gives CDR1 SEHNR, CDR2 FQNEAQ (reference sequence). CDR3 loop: CASSPTLVNTIYF. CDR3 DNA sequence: TGTGCCAGCAGCCCGACACTCGTAAACACCATATATTTT.

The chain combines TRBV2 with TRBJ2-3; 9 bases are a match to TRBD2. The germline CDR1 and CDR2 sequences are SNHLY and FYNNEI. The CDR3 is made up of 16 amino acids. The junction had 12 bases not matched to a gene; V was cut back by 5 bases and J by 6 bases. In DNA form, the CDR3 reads TGTGCCAGCAGTCGCCAAGCGGGGGGAATCCCCGATACGCAGTATTTT. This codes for CASSRQAGGIPDTQYF.

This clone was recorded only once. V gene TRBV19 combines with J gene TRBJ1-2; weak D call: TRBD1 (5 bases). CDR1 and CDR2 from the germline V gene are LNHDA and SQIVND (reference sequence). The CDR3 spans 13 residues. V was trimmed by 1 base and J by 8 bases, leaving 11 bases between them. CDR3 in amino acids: CASSIATAGGYTF. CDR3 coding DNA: TGTGCCAGTAGTATAGCGACGGCAGGGGGCTACACCTTC.

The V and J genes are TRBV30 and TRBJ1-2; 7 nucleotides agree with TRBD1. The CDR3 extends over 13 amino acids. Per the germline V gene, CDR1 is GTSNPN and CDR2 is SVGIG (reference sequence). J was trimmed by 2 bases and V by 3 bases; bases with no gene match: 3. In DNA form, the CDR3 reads TGTGCCTGGAGAACAGGGGCCAACTATGGCTACACCTTC. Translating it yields CAWRTGANYGYTF.

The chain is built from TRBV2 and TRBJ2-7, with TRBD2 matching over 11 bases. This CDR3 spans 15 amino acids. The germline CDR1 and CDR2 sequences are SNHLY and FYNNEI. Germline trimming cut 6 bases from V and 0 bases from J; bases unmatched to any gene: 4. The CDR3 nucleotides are TGTGCCAGCAGGGAAACTAGCGGGAGCTCCTACGAGCAGTACTTC. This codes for CASRETSGSSYEQYF.

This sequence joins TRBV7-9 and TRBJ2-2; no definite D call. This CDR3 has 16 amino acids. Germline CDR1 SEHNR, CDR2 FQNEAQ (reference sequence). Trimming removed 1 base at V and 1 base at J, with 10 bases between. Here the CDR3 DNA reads TGTGCCAGCAGCTTAGGGAGCGTAGGGAACACCGGGGAGCTGTTTTTT. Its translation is CASSLGSVGNTGELFF.

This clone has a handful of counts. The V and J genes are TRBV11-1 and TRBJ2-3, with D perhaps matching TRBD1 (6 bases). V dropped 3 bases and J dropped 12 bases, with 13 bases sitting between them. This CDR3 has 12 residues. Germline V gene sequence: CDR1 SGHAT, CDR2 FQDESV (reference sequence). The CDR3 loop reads CASSFGQGHQYF. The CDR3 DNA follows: TGTGCCAGCAGCTTTGGGCAGGGGCATCAGTATTTT. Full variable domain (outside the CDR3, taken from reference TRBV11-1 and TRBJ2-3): EAEVAQSPRYKITEKSQAVAFWCDPISGHATLYWYRQILGQGPELLVQFQDESVVDDSQLPKDRFSAERLKGVDSTLKIQPAELGDSAMYLCASSFGQGHQYFGPGTRLTVL.

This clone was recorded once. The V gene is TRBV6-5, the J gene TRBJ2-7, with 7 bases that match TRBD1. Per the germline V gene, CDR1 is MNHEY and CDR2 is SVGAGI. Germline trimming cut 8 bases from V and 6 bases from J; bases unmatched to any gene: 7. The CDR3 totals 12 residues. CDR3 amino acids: CASRRGGSEQYF. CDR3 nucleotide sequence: TGTGCCAGCCGCCGAGGGGGCAGCGAGCAGTACTTC.

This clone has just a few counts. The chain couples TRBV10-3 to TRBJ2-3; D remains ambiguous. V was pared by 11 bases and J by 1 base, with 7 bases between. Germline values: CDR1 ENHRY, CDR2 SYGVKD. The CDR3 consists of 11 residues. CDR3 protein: CAVSGTDTQYF. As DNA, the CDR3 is TGTGCCGTCTCCGGCACAGATACGCAGTATTTT.

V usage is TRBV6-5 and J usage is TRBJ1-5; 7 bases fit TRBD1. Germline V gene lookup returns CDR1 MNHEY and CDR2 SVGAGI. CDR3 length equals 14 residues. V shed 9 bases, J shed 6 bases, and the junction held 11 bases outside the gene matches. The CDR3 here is CASSPTGATQPQHF. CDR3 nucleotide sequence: TGTGCCAGTTCCCCTACAGGGGCGACTCAGCCCCAGCATTTT.

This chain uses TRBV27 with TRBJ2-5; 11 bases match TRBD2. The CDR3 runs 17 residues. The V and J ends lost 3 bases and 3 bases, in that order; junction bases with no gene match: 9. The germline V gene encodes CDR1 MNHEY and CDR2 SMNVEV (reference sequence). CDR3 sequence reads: CASSFTGVAGGKETQYF. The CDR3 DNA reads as TGTGCCAGCAGTTTTACCGGGGTAGCGGGGGGGAAAGAGACCCAGTACTTC.

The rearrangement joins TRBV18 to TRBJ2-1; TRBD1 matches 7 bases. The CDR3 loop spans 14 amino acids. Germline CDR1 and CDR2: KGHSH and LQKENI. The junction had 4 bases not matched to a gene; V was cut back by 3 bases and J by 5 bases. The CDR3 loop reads CASSPSGTDNEQFF. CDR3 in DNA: TGTGCCAGCTCACCTTCCGGGACAGACAATGAGCAGTTCTTC.

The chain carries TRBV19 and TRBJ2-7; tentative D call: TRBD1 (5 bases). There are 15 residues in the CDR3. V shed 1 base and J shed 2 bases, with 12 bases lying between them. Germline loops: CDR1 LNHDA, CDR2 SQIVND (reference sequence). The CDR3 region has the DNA TGTGCCAGTAGTATAGCGGCAGGGCATGCCTACGAGCAGTACTTC. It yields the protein CASSIAAGHAYEQYF.

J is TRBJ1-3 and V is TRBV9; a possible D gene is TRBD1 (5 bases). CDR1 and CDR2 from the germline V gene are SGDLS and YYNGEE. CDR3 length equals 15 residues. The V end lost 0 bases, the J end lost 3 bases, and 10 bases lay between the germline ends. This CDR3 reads CASSVEGNGGNTIYF. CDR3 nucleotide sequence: TGTGCCAGCAGCGTAGAGGGGAACGGTGGAAACACCATATATTTT.

CDR3 residues: CASSSSTGVANYGYTF. CDR3 sequence (DNA): TGTGCCAGCAGCTCCTCGACGGGAGTAGCTAACTATGGCTACACCTTC. The chain recombines TRBV7-8 with TRBJ1-2; D is uncertain. V lost 4 bases and J 0 bases, leaving 15 bases between the germline ends. CDR1 SGHVS and CDR2 FQNEAQ come from the germline V gene. This CDR3 contains 16 residues.

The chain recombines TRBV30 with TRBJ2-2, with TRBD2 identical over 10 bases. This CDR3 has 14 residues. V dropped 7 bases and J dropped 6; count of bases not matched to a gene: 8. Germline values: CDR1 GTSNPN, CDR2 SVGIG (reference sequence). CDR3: CASIVAGGAGELFF. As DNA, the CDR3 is TGTGCCTCGATTGTAGCGGGAGGCGCCGGGGAGCTGTTTTTT.

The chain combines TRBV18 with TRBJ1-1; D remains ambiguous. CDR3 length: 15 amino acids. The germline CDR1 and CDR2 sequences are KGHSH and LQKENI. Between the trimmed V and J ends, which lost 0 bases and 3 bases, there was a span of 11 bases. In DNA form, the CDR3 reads TGTGCCAGCTCACCACCCTCGGGGAGAGACACTGAAGCTTTCTTT. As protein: CASSPPSGRDTEAFF. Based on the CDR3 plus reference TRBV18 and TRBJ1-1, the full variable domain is NAGVMQNPRHLVRRRGQEARLRCSPMKGHSHVYWYRQLPEEGLKFMVYLQKENIIDESGMPKERFSAEFPKEGPSILRIQQVVRGDSAAYFCASSPPSGRDTEAFFGQGTRLTVV.

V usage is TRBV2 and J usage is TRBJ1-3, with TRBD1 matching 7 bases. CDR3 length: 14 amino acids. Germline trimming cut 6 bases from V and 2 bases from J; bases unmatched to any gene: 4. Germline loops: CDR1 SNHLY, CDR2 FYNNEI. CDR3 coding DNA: TGTGCCAGCAGGGAAACAGGGGCTGGAAACACCATATATTTT. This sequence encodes CASRETGAGNTIYF.

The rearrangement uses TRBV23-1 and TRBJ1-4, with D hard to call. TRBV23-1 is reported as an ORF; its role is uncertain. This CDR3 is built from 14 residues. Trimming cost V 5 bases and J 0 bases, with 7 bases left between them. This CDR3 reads CASSSIATNEKLFF. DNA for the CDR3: TGCGCCAGCAGTTCTATTGCAACTAATGAAAAACTGTTTTTT.

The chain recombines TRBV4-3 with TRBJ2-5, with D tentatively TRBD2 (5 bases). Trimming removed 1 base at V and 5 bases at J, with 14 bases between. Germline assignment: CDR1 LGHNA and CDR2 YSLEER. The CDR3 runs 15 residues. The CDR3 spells CASSQALRGGETQYF. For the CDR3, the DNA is TGCGCCAGCAGCCAAGCCCTTCGAGGCGGGGAGACCCAGTACTTC.

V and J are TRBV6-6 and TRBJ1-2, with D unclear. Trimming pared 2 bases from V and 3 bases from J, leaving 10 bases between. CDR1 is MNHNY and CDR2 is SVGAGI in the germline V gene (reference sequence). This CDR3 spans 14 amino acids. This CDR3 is CASSYGQRDYGYTF. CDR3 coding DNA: TGTGCCAGCAGTTACGGGCAGCGGGACTATGGCTACACCTTC.

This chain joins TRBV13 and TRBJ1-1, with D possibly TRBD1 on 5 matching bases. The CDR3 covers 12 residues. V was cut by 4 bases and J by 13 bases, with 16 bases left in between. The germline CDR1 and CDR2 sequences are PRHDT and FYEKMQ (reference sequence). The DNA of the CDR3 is TGTGCCAGCAGCTCGGGACTCCTGACAGATTTCTTT. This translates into CASSSGLLTDFF.

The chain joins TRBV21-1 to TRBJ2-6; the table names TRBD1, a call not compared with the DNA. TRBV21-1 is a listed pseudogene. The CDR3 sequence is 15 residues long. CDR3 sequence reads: CASTHPDTGANVLTF. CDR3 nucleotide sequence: TGTGCCAGCACCCATCCGGACACTGGGGCCAACGTCCTGACTTTC.

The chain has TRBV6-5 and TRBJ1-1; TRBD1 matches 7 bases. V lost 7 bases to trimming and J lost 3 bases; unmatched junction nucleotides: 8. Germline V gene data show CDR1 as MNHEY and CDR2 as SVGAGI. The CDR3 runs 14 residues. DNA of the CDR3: TGTGCCAGCAACAACAGGGGAACAGACACTGAAGCTTTCTTT. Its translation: CASNNRGTDTEAFF.

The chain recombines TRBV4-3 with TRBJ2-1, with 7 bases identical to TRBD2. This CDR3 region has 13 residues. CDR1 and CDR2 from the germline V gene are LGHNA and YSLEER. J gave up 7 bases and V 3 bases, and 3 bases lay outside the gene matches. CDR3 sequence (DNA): TGCGCCAGCAGCCAGGGACTACGGAATGAGCAGTTCTTC. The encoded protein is CASSQGLRNEQFF.

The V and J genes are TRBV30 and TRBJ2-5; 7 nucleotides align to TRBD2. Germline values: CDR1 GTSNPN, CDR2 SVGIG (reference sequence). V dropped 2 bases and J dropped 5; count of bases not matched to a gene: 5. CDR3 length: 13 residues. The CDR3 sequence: CAWSLAGAETQYF. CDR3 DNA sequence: TGTGCCTGGAGTCTTGCGGGAGCGGAGACCCAGTACTTC. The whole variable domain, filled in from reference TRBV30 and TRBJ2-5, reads SQTIHQWPATLVQPVGSPLSLECTVEGTSNPNLYWYRQAAGRGLQLLFYSVGIGQISSEVPQNLSASRPQDRQFILSSKKLLLSDSGFYLCAWSLAGAETQYFGPGTRLLVL.

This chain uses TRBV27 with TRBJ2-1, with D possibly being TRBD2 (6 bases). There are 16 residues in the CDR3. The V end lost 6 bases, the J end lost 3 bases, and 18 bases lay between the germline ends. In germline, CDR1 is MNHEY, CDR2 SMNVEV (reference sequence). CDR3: CASRNQTSPYYNEQFF. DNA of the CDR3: TGTGCCAGCAGGAACCAAACTAGCCCCTACTACAATGAGCAGTTCTTC.